This is a list of T cell receptor beta chains from one sample in a study of T cells in localized non-small cell lung cancer. Assay: immunoSEQ multiplex PCR; the TCRdb copy retains only in-frame clones and omits some. This table has under 2,000 clones, about 37% appearing once. The specimen was normal lung tissue next to the tumor, collected before any cancer treatment. The receptors shown here come from a male donor at least 60 years old with stage III squamous cell lung carcinoma. Each CDR3 is given with its conserved first and last residue. The order of the fields is J gene, D gene, clone size, V gene, CDR3 DNA, CDR3 protein. A D gene is named only where the DNA matches it firmly. Clone size is shown for a subset of rows, as once, few, many or a class of expanded clone.

j_gene: TRBJ1-2; d_gene: -; abundance: large; v_gene: TRBV11-3; CDR3nt: TGTGCCAGCACCTACCCCCCGGGACCGACTAACTATGGCTACACCTTC; CDR3aa: CASTYPPGPTNYGYTF
j_gene: TRBJ2-2; d_gene: TRBD1; abundance: few; v_gene: TRBV6-8; CDR3nt: TGTGCCAGCAGCCCTATGACAGGGGGCAGGACCGGGGAGCTGTTTTTT; CDR3aa: CASSPMTGGRTGELFF
j_gene: TRBJ1-2; d_gene: TRBD1; abundance: -; v_gene: TRBV11-3; CDR3nt: TGTGCCAGCAGCTTGGGACAGGGGGCAAGTTATGGCTACACCTTC; CDR3aa: CASSLGQGASYGYTF
j_gene: TRBJ1-2; d_gene: -; abundance: -; v_gene: TRBV29-1; CDR3nt: TGCAGCGTTGAAGGACAGGTGGGCAAGCGCTACACCTTC; CDR3aa: CSVEGQVGKRYTF
j_gene: TRBJ1-6; d_gene: -; abundance: few; v_gene: TRBV19; CDR3nt: TGTGCCAGTAGAACCGGGGAGGGTTCACCCCTCCACTTT; CDR3aa: CASRTGEGSPLHF
j_gene: TRBJ1-2; d_gene: TRBD1; abundance: few; v_gene: TRBV6-8; CDR3nt: TGTGCCAGCAGCCCCGACAGGGTGCGTGGCTACACCTTC; CDR3aa: CASSPDRVRGYTF
j_gene: TRBJ2-5; d_gene: -; abundance: large; v_gene: TRBV9; CDR3nt: TGTGCCAGCAGCTTGGGGGGTGGGTTGAGGGAGACCCAGTACTTC; CDR3aa: CASSLGGGLRETQYF
j_gene: TRBJ2-7; d_gene: TRBD1; abundance: -; v_gene: TRBV11-3; CDR3nt: TGTGCCAGCAGCTTGGGGGGACAGGCCTCGCACGAGCAGTACTTC; CDR3aa: CASSLGGQASHEQYF
j_gene: TRBJ2-5; d_gene: -; abundance: few; v_gene: TRBV11-3; CDR3nt: TGTGCCAGCAGCCGGGGCGGGGTGGACGAGACCCAGTACTTC; CDR3aa: CASSRGGVDETQYF
j_gene: TRBJ2-1; d_gene: TRBD2; abundance: -; v_gene: TRBV5-1; CDR3nt: TGCGCCAGCAGCTTGAAACTAGCGGGCTACAATGAGCAGTTCTTC; CDR3aa: CASSLKLAGYNEQFF
j_gene: TRBJ2-2; d_gene: -; abundance: large; v_gene: TRBV18; CDR3nt: TGTGCCAGCCCGGGTCAAAACACCGGGGAGCTGTTTTTT; CDR3aa: CASPGQNTGELFF
j_gene: TRBJ2-5; d_gene: TRBD1; abundance: -; v_gene: TRBV18; CDR3nt: TGTGCCAGCTCACCGGGACAGGGGGTCTTCGGGACCCAGTACTTC; CDR3aa: CASSPGQGVFGTQYF
j_gene: TRBJ1-6; d_gene: -; abundance: -; v_gene: TRBV19; CDR3nt: TGTGCCAGTAGTTTGGACCAGCATTCACCCCTCCACTTT; CDR3aa: CASSLDQHSPLHF
j_gene: TRBJ1-6; d_gene: -; abundance: -; v_gene: TRBV11-3; CDR3nt: TGTGCCAGCAGCCCCGACAGCTATAATTCACCCCTCCACTTT; CDR3aa: CASSPDSYNSPLHF
j_gene: TRBJ1-2; d_gene: -; abundance: few; v_gene: TRBV6-8; CDR3nt: TGTGCCAGCAGGTTACCTAACTATGGCTACACCTTC; CDR3aa: CASRLPNYGYTF
j_gene: TRBJ2-4; d_gene: -; abundance: -; v_gene: TRBV28; CDR3nt: TGTGCCAGCAGTTTATGGAGGGGGGTAGGAATTCAGTACTTC; CDR3aa: CASSLWRGVGIQYF
j_gene: TRBJ1-2; d_gene: -; abundance: -; v_gene: TRBV18; CDR3nt: TGTGCCAGCTCACCAGTTGACAGAACGAACTATGGCTACACCTTC; CDR3aa: CASSPVDRTNYGYTF
j_gene: TRBJ1-1; d_gene: TRBD1; abundance: -; v_gene: TRBV28; CDR3nt: TGTGCCAGCAGTCCTGTGACAGGGTATAGAGCGTCGGACACTGAAGCTTTCTTT; CDR3aa: CASSPVTGYRASDTEAFF
j_gene: TRBJ1-1; d_gene: -; abundance: medium-sized; v_gene: TRBV6-8; CDR3nt: TGTGCCAGCAGCCATCGTGGGGTCGGCATGAACACTGAAGCTTTCTTT; CDR3aa: CASSHRGVGMNTEAFF
j_gene: TRBJ2-5; d_gene: -; abundance: -; v_gene: TRBV14; CDR3nt: TGTGCCAGCAGCAAGAGGTCACAAGAGACCCAGTACTTC; CDR3aa: CASSKRSQETQYF
j_gene: TRBJ1-1; d_gene: TRBD1; abundance: -; v_gene: TRBV10-2; CDR3nt: TGCGCCAGCAGTCCGGACAGGAGCGGGGTTGAAGCTTTCTTT; CDR3aa: CASSPDRSGVEAFF
j_gene: TRBJ2-5; d_gene: -; abundance: -; v_gene: TRBV9; CDR3nt: TGTGCCAGCAGCGTAGCAGGGACAGAGACCCAGTACTTC; CDR3aa: CASSVAGTETQYF
j_gene: TRBJ2-2; d_gene: -; abundance: few; v_gene: TRBV15; CDR3nt: TGTGCCACCAGCAGAGACCAAGGGGTTACCGGGGAGCTGTTTTTT; CDR3aa: CATSRDQGVTGELFF
j_gene: TRBJ1-4; d_gene: -; abundance: -; v_gene: TRBV25-1; CDR3nt: TGTGCCAGCGGCGGTCAGGGAGCAGGTGAAAAACTGTTTTTT; CDR3aa: CASGGQGAGEKLFF
j_gene: TRBJ1-1; d_gene: TRBD1; abundance: -; v_gene: TRBV7-6; CDR3nt: TGTGCCAGCAGCGCCCCACAGGGGAGGGCTGAAACTTTCTTT; CDR3aa: CASSAPQGRAETFF
j_gene: TRBJ2-1; d_gene: -; abundance: -; v_gene: TRBV28; CDR3nt: TGTGCCAGCAGTTTAAACCCGAGTGAGCAGTTCTTC; CDR3aa: CASSLNPSEQFF